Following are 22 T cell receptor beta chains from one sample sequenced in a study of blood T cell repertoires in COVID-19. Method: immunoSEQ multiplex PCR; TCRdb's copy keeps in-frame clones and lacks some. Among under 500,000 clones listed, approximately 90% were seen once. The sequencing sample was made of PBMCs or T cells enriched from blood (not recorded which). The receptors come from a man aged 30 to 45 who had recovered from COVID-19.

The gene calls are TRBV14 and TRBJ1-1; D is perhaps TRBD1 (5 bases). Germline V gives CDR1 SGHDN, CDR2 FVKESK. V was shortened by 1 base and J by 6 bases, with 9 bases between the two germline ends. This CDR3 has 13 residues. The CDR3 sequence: CASSQGIGAEAFF. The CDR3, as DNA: TGTGCCAGCAGCCAAGGAATAGGGGCTGAAGCTTTCTTT.

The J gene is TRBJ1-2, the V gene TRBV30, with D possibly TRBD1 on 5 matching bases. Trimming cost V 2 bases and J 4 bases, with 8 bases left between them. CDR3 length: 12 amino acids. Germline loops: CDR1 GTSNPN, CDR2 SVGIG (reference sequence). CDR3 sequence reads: CAWSPGGYGYTF. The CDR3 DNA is TGTGCCTGGAGTCCCGGGGGCTATGGCTACACCTTC.

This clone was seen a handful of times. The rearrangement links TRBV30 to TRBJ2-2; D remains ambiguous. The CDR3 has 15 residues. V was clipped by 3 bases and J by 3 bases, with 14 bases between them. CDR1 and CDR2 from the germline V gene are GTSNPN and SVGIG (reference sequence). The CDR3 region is CAWSATSTYTGELFF. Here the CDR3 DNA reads TGTGCCTGGAGCGCCACCTCTACTTACACCGGGGAGCTGTTTTTT.

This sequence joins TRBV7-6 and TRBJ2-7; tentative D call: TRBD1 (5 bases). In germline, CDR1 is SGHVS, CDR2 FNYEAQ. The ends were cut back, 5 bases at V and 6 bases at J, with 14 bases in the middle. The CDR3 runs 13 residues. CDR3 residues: CASSRATVGEQYF. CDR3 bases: TGTGCCAGCAGCCGCGCGACAGTCGGCGAGCAGTACTTC.

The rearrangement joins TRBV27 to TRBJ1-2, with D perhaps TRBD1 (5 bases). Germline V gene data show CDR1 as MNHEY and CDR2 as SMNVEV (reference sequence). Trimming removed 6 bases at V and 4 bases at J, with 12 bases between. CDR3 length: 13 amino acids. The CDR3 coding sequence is TGTGCCAGCAGAGACTGGGGCTCCTATGGCTACACCTTC. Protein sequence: CASRDWGSYGYTF.

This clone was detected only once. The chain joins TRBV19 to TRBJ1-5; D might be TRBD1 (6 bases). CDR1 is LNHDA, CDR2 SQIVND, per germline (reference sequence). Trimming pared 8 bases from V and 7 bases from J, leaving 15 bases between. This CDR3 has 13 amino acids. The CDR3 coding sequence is TGTGCCAGTCATACAGGGAGTTCACAGCCCCAGCATTTT. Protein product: CASHTGSSQPQHF.

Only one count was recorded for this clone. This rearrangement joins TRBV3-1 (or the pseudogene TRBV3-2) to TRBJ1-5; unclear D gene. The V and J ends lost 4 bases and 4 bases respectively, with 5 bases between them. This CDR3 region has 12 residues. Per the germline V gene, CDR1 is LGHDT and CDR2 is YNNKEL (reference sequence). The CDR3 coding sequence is TGTGCCAGCAGCCGTTATAATCAGCCCCAGCATTTT. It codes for CASSRYNQPQHF.

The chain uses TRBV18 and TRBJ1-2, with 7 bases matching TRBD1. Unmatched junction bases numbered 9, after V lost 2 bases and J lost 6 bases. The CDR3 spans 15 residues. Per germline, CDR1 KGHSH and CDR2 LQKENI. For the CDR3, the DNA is TGTGCCAGCTCACCATCCAGACAGGACAGGAATGGCTACACCTTC. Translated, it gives CASSPSRQDRNGYTF.

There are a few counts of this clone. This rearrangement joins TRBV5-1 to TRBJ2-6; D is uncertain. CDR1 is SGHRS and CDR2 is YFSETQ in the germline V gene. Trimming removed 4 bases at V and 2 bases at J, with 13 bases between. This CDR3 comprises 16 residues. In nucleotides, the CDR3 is TGCGCCAGCAGCCCGACCCTGGGCACTGGGGCCAACGTCCTGACTTTC. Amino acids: CASSPTLGTGANVLTF.

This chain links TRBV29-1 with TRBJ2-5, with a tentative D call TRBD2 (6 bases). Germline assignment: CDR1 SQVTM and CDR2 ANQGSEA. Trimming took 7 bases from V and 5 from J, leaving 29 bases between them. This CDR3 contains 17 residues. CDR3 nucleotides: TGCAGCGCAAACCCCCCAGTCGGCCGGGAGCTACAGGAGACCCAGTACTTC. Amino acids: CSANPPVGRELQETQYF.

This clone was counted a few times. The DNA of the CDR3 is TGTGCCAGCAGTTTACCCGTAGGGGCTCTGACCCACTTT. Amino acid sequence: CASSLPVGALTHF. The chain couples TRBV28 to TRBJ1-6; TRBD1 is a possible D gene (5 bases). CDR3 length: 13 amino acids. Germline V gene lookup returns CDR1 MDHEN and CDR2 SYDVKM. Trimming removed 2 bases from V and 18 bases from J, with 17 bases in between.

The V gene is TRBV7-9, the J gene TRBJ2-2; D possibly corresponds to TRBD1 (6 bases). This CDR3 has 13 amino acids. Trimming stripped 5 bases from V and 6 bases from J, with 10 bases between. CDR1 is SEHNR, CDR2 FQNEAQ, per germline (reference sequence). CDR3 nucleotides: TGTGCCAGCAGCCAAACAGGGCCCGGGGAGCTGTTTTTT. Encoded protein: CASSQTGPGELFF.

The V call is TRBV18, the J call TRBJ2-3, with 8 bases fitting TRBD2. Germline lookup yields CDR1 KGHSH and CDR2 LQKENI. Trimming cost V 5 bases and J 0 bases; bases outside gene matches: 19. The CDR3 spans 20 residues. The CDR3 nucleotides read TGTGCCAGCTCAGGGTACCATCGGCCGGGAGGGCCCTCGAGCACAGATACGCAGTATTTT. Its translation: CASSGYHRPGGPSSTDTQYF.

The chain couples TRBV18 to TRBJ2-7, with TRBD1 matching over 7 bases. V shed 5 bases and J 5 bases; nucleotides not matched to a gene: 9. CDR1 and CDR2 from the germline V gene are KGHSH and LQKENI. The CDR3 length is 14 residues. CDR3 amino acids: CASSVQTGTNEQYF. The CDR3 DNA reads TGTGCCAGCTCAGTACAGACAGGGACCAACGAGCAGTACTTC.

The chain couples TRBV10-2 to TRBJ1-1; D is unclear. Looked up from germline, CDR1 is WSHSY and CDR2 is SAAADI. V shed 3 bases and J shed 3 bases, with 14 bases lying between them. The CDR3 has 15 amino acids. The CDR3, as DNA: TGCGCCAGCAGTGACCGACTCCGGGGAGACACTGAAGCTTTCTTT. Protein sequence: CASSDRLRGDTEAFF.

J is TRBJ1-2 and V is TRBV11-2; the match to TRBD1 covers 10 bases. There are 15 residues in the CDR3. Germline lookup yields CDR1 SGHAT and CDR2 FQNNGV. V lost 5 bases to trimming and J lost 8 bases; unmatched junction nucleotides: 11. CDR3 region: CASSQNGQGGEGYTF. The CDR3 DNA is TGTGCCAGCAGCCAGAATGGACAGGGGGGGGAAGGCTACACCTTC.

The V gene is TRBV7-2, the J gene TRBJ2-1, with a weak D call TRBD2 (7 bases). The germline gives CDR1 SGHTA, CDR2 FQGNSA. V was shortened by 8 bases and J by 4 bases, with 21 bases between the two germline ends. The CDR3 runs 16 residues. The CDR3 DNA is TGTGCCAGCGCCCCCCAAAGCGGGACAACTTACAATGAGCAGTTCTTC. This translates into CASAPQSGTTYNEQFF.

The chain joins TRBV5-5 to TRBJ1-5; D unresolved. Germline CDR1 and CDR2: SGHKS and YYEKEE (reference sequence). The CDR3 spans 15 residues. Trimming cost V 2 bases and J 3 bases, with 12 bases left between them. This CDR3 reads CASSLWAGLNQPQHF. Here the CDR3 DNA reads TGTGCCAGCAGCTTATGGGCCGGCCTCAATCAGCCCCAGCATTTT.

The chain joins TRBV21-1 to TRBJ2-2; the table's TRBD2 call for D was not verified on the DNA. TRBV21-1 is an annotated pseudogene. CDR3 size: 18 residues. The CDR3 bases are TGTGCCAGCAGCAAAAGGAGAGGACTAGCGGGAGAGGTCGGGGAGCTGTTTTTT. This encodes CASSKRRGLAGEVGELFF.

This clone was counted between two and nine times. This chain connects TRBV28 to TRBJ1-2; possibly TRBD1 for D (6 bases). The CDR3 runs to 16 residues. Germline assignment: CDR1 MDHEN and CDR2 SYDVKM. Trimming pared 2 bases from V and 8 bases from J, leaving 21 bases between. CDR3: CASSLASLYRASGYTF. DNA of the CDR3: TGTGCCAGCAGTTTAGCGTCCCTATACAGGGCCTCGGGCTACACCTTC.

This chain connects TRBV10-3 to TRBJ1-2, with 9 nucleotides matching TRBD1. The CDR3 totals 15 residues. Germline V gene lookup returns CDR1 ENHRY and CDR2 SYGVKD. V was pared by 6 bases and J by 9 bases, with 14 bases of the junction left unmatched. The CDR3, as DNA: TGTGCCATCAGCGGTCAGGACAGGGGCCCTGATCGCTACACCTTC. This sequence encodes CAISGQDRGPDRYTF.

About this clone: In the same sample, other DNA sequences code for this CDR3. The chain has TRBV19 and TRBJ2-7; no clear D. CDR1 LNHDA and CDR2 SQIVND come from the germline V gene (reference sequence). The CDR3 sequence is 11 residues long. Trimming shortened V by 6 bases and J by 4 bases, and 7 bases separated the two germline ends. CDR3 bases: TGTGCCAGTAGCTCCACATACGAGCAGTACTTC. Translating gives CASSSTYEQYF.